This passage covers 14 T cell receptor beta chains from one sample sequenced in a study of T cells after yellow fever vaccination. TCRdb re-derived calls from the 5' RACE reads in MiXCR, one entry per CDR3 protein. The sample gives 550,000 to 750,000 distinct CDR3 sequences, approximately 13% of which show up once; about 14% is in the top ten. The sequences come from PBMCs, collected on the day of the yellow fever booster vaccination. The receptors here all came from a man between 25 and 39 years old who received the YFV17D yellow fever vaccine.

This clonotype occurred a few times. The chain links TRBV10-3 to TRBJ1-5; no clear D gene. This CDR3 has 15 amino acids. In germline, CDR1 is ENHRY, CDR2 SYGVKD. Trimming left V 5 bases short and J 0 bases short, with 11 bases between. The CDR3: CAISPREDSNQPQHF. In DNA, the CDR3 is TGTGCCATCAGTCCTCGGGAGGATAGCAATCAGCCCCAGCATTTT.

In this sample, this clonotype turned up a few times. This sequence joins TRBV11-2 and TRBJ2-3; D possibly corresponds to TRBD2 (5 bases). The CDR3 totals 16 residues. Germline lookup yields CDR1 SGHAT and CDR2 FQNNGV. Trimming left V 2 bases short and J 5 bases short, with 17 bases between. DNA of the CDR3: TGTGCCAGCAGCTTATCCCCCAGCGGCGGTTTAGATACGCAGTATTTT. Amino acids: CASSLSPSGGLDTQYF.

The rearrangement joins TRBV20-1 to TRBJ2-1; D is unclear. This CDR3 has 12 amino acids. Trimming cost V 3 bases and J 5 bases, with 8 bases left between them. Germline V gene sequence: CDR1 DFQATT, CDR2 SNEGSKA (reference sequence). The CDR3 reads CSASDWHNEQFF. The CDR3 nucleotides read TGCAGTGCTAGCGACTGGCACAATGAGCAGTTCTTC.

The chain uses TRBV7-9 and TRBJ1-1; D might be TRBD1 (6 bases). Per germline, CDR1 SEHNR and CDR2 FQNEAQ (reference sequence). Trimming cost V 10 bases and J 5 bases, with 17 bases left between them. CDR3 size: 13 residues. Written as DNA, the CDR3 is TGTGCCATCAAGCTCTCGGGGGCGACTGAAGCTTTCTTT. It is translated as CAIKLSGATEAFF.

The chain couples TRBV29-1 to TRBJ2-1; TRBD2 agrees at 8 bases. J gave up 4 bases and V 3 bases, and 2 bases lay outside the gene matches. This CDR3 region has 13 residues. The V gene's germline CDR1 is SQVTM and CDR2 ANQGSEA. The CDR3 bases are TGCAGCGTTGAGGGACTAGGTTACAATGAGCAGTTCTTC. This translates into CSVEGLGYNEQFF.

This clonotype turned up a few times. The chain links TRBV5-1 to TRBJ1-1; no firm D call. V was shortened by 1 base and J by 5 bases, with 12 bases between the two germline ends. The CDR3 is 14 amino acids. Germline lookup yields CDR1 SGHRS and CDR2 YFSETQ. Here the CDR3 DNA reads TGCGCCAGCAGCTTGAACCTAGGGTATACTGAAGCTTTCTTT. Translation gives CASSLNLGYTEAFF.

This clonotype was counted a few times. V is TRBV5-1 and J is TRBJ2-2, with TRBD2 matching over 7 bases. V shed 1 base and J 5 bases; nucleotides not matched to a gene: 5. The CDR3 length is 15 residues. The germline V gene has CDR1 SGHRS and CDR2 YFSETQ. The CDR3 loop reads CASSLWTRETGELFF. CDR3 DNA: TGCGCCAGCAGCTTGTGGACGCGGGAGACCGGGGAGCTGTTTTTT.

This clonotype turned up a few times. J is TRBJ2-5 and V is TRBV7-2; D gene ambiguous. CDR1 and CDR2 (germline): SGHTA, FQGNSA. The V end was cut by 1 base, the J end by 3 bases, with 9 bases between. The CDR3 has 14 amino acids. The CDR3 region has the DNA TGTGCCAGCAGCTTAGGGTCCGCGAAAGAGACCCAGTACTTC. Translating gives CASSLGSAKETQYF.

This chain joins TRBV5-1 and TRBJ2-2, with D tentatively TRBD2 (6 bases). Germline assignment: CDR1 SGHRS and CDR2 YFSETQ. Trimming shortened V by 2 bases and J by 5 bases, and 16 bases separated the two germline ends. This CDR3 is 16 amino acids long. CDR3 region: CASSFAGSTRTGELFF. DNA of the CDR3: TGCGCCAGCAGCTTCGCGGGATCCACCAGGACCGGGGAGCTGTTTTTT.

This clonotype was detected a few times. The chain couples TRBV6-1 to TRBJ2-2; 8 positions agree with TRBD2. Losses at the gene ends were 8 bases for V and 4 bases for J; bases not matched to a gene: 9. The CDR3 contains 15 residues. Germline CDR1 and CDR2: MNHNS and SASEGT. The CDR3 reads CASWSGGPRTGELFF. The DNA for the CDR3 is TGTGCCAGCTGGTCGGGAGGGCCCCGCACCGGGGAGCTGTTTTTT.

The chain employs TRBV25-1 and TRBJ2-7; TRBD1 or TRBD2 may be the D gene (7 bases each). The CDR3 is 15 amino acids. V was pared by 6 bases and J by 5 bases, with 20 bases between. Germline V gene sequence: CDR1 MGHDK, CDR2 SYGVNS. The CDR3 reads CASRPRGGKTNEQYF. Here the CDR3 DNA reads TGTGCCAGCAGACCCAGGGGGGGTAAAACTAACGAGCAGTACTTC.

This clonotype appeared a single time. CDR3 in DNA: TGTGCCAGTAGTAGGACGGTTAATAGCAATCAGCCCCAGCATTTT. Protein sequence: CASSRTVNSNQPQHF. The chain combines TRBV19 with TRBJ1-5; D is unclear. The CDR3 has 15 amino acids. Germline V gene data show CDR1 as LNHDA and CDR2 as SQIVND (reference sequence). V gave up 4 bases and J gave up 0 bases, with 10 bases separating them. The full variable domain, its missing parts supplied by reference TRBV19 and TRBJ1-5, is DGGITQSPKYLFRKEGQNVTLSCEQNLNHDAMYWYRQDPGQGLRLIYYSQIVNDFQKGDIAEGYSVSREKKESFPLTVTSAQKNPTAFYLCASSRTVNSNQPQHFGDGTRLSIL.

The V and J genes are TRBV15 and TRBJ1-5; D gene uncertain. Germline V gene sequence: CDR1 LNHNV, CDR2 YYDKDF (reference sequence). The CDR3 is 12 residues long. The germline V and J ends were trimmed by 4 bases and 3 bases, with 4 bases remaining between them. Here the CDR3 DNA reads TGTGCCACCAGCAAATTCAATCAGCCCCAGCATTTT. Translated: CATSKFNQPQHF.

This clonotype was detected ten times or more. The chain uses TRBV6-2 or TRBV6-3 and TRBJ2-3; 9 bases match TRBD2. Losses at the gene ends were 6 bases for V and 0 bases for J; bases not matched to a gene: 19. CDR1 and CDR2 (germline): MNHEY, SVGEGT. The CDR3 has 20 amino acids. CDR3 residues: CASSPETSGATPHSTDTQYF. CDR3 in DNA: TGTGCCAGCAGCCCCGAGACTAGCGGCGCAACGCCACATAGCACAGATACGCAGTATTTT.